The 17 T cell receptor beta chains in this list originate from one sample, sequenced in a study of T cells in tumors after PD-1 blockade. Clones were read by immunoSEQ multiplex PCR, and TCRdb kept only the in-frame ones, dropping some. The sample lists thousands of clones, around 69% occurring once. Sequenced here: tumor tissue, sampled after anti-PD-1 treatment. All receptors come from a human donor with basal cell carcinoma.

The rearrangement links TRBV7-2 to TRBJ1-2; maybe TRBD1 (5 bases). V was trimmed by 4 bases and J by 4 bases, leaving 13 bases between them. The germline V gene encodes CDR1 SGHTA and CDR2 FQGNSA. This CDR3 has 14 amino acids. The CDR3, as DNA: TGTGCCAGCAGCTCAAACCAGGGCGCCTATGGCTACACCTTC. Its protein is CASSSNQGAYGYTF. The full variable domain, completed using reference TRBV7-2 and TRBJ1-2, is GAGVSQSPSNKVTEKGKDVELRCDPISGHTALYWYRQSLGQGLEFLIYFQGNSAPDKSGLPSDRFSAERTGGSVSTLTIQRTQQEDSAVYLCASSSNQGAYGYTFGSGTRLTVV.

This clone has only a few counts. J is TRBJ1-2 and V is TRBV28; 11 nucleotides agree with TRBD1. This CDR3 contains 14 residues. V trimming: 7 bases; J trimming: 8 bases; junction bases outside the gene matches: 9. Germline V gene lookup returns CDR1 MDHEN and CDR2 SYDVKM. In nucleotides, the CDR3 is TGTGCCAGCACCATGGGACAGGGGGTCGGGGGCTACACCTTC. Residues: CASTMGQGVGGYTF.

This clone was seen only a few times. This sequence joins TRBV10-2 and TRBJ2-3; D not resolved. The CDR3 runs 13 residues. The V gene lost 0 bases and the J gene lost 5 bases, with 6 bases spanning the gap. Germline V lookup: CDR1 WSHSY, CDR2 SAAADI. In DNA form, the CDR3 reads TGCGCCAGCAGTGAGTCCCATAAAGATACGCAGTATTTT. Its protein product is CASSESHKDTQYF.

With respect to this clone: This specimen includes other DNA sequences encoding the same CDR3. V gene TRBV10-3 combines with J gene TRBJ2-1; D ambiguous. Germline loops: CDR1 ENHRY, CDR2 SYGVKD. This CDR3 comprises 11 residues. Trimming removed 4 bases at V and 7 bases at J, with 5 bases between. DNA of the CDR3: TGTGCCATCAGTGCAGGTAATGAGCAGTTCTTC. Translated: CAISAGNEQFF.

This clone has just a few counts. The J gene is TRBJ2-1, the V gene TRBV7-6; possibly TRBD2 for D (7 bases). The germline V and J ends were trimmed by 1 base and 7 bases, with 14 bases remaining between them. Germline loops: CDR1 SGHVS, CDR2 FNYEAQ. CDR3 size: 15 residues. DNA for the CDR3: TGTGCCAGCAGCTTAGTTCCGGGGGGCGGGAATGAGCAGTTCTTC. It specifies CASSLVPGGGNEQFF.

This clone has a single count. DNA of the CDR3: TGTGCCAGCAGCCTAGGGGCCTCTGGAAACACCATATATTTT. Encoded protein: CASSLGASGNTIYF. V and J are TRBV3-1 (or the pseudogene TRBV3-2) and TRBJ1-3; D perhaps matches TRBD1 (5 bases). Trimming stripped 4 bases from V and 0 bases from J, with 7 bases between. Germline loops: CDR1 LGHDT, CDR2 YNNKEL (reference sequence). The CDR3 has 14 residues.

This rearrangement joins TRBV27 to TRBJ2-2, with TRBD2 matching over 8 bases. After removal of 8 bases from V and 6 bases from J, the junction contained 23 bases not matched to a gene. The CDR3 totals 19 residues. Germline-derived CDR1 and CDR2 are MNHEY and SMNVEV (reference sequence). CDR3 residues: CASSPGALTSELNAGELFF. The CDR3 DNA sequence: TGTGCCAGCTCCCCCGGGGCCTTGACTAGCGAACTTAACGCCGGGGAGCTGTTTTTT.

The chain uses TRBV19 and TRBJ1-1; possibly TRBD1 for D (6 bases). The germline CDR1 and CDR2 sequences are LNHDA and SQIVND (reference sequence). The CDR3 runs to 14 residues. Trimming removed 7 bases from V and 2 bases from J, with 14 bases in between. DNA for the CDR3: TGTGCCAGTACCTGGGGGGGCATAAACACTGAAGCTTTCTTT. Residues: CASTWGGINTEAFF. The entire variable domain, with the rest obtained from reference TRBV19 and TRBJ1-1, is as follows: DGGITQSPKYLFRKEGQNVTLSCEQNLNHDAMYWYRQDPGQGLRLIYYSQIVNDFQKGDIAEGYSVSREKKESFPLTVTSAQKNPTAFYLCASTWGGINTEAFFGQGTRLTVV.

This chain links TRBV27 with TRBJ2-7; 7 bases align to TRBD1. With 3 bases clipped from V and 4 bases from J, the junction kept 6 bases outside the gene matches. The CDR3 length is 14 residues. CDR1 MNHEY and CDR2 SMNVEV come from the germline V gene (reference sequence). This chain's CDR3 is CASSFAGGEYEQYF. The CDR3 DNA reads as TGTGCCAGCAGTTTTGCAGGGGGAGAGTACGAGCAGTACTTC.

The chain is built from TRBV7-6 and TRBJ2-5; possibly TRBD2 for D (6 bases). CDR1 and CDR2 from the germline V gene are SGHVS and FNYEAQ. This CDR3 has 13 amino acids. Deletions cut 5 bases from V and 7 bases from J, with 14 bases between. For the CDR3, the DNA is TGTGCCAGCAGCGAGGGACTCCGTGGGACCCAGTACTTC. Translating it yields CASSEGLRGTQYF.

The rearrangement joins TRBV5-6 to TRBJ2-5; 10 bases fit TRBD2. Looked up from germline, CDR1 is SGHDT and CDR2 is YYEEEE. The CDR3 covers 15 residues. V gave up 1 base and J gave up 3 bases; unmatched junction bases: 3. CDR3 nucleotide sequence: TGTGCCAGCAGCTTGATGCTAGCGGGGGAAGAGACCCAGTACTTC. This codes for CASSLMLAGEETQYF. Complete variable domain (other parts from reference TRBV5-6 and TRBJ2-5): DAGVTQSPTHLIKTRGQQVTLRCSPKSGHDTVSWYQQALGQGPQFIFQYYEEEERQRGNFPDRFSGHQFPNYSSELNVNALLLGDSALYLCASSLMLAGEETQYFGPGTRLLVL.

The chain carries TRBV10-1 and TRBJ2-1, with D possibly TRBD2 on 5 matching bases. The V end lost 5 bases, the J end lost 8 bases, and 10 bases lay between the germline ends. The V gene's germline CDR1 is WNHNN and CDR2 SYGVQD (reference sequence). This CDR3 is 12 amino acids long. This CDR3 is CASSQPGDEQFF. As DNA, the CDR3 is TGCGCCAGCAGTCAGCCCGGGGATGAGCAGTTCTTC.

The DNA of the CDR3 is TGTGCCAGCAGTTACACAGGGGGAGGGTTTGGTGAAGCTTTCTTT. Residues: CASSYTGGGFGEAFF. V is TRBV7-2 and J is TRBJ1-1; 8 bases agree with TRBD1. The CDR3 loop spans 15 amino acids. Germline V gives CDR1 SGHTA, CDR2 FQGNSA. J gave up 7 bases and V 6 bases, and 13 bases lay outside the gene matches.

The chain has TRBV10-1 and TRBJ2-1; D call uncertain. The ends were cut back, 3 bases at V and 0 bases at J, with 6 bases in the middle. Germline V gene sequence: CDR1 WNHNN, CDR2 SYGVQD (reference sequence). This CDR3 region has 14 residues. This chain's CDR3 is CASSDKNSYNEQFF. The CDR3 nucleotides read TGCGCCAGCAGTGACAAAAACTCCTACAATGAGCAGTTCTTC.

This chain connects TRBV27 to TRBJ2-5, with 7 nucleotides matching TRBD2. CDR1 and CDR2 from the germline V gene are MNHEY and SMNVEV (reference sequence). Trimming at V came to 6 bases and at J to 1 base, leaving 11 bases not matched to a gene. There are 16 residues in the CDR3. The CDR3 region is CASRSIGSGSQETQYF. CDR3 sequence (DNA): TGTGCCAGCAGATCGATCGGTAGCGGGTCCCAAGAGACCCAGTACTTC.

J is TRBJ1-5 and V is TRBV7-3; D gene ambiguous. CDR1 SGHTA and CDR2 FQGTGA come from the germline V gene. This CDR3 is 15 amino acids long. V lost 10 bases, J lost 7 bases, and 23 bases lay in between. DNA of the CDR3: TGTGCCACCTACCCGGTCCCCCGTATTAGACAGCCCCAGCATTTT. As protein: CATYPVPRIRQPQHF.

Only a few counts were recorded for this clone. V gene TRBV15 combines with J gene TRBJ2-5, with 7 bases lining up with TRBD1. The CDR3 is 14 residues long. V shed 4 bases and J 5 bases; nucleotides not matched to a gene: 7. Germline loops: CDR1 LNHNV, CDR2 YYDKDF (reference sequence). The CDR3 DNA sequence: TGTGCCACCAGCACACGACAGGGAGAGGAGACCCAGTACTTC. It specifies CATSTRQGEETQYF.